In its sample, the clone carrying this T cell receptor beta chain was seen many times. Trimming took 3 bases from V and 7 from J; bases not matched to a gene: 9. The CDR3 totals 15 residues. The germline V gene has CDR1 DFQATT and CDR2 SNEGSKA (reference sequence). This entry is derived from a study of T cells in Graves' hyperthyroidism and ophthalmopathy. The source material, RNA transcripts, was used to amplify TCR beta CDR3 regions. The HTBI primer set was used in a first-round RT-PCR of the TCR CDR3. TCRdb called the multiplex PCR reads again in MiXCR, with one record for every CDR3 protein. The sample contains more than 450,000 distinct CDR3 sequences, less than 15% of which appear only once.

The rearrangement uses TRBV20-1 and TRBJ2-1; 10 bases line up with TRBD2. This TCR came from a woman between 40 and 50 years old with Graves' hyperthyroidism. Sequencing was carried out using blood. CDR3 bases: TGCAGTGCTAGGCCTAGCGGGAGAGTCAGAAATGAGCAGTTCTTC. As protein: CSARPSGRVRNEQFF.